This entry lists 8 T cell receptor beta chains sequenced from one sample in a study of T cell responses to AZD1222 COVID-19 vaccine. The table came from immunoSEQ multiplex PCR; TCRdb's copy has only in-frame clones and leaves some out. This sample carries about 130,000 clones, roughly nine tenths of them seen once, and the ten largest clones take around a tenth. Source: peripheral blood, taken 28 days after the second AZD1222 dose. These receptors were collected from an adult who received the AZD1222 COVID-19 vaccine.

The V and J genes are TRBV27 and TRBJ1-6; D call uncertain. The ends were cut back, 5 bases at V and 10 bases at J, with 18 bases in the middle. This CDR3 comprises 15 residues. Germline CDR1 is MNHEY and CDR2 is SMNVEV (reference sequence). This CDR3 is CASSIHRGDESPLHF. CDR3 DNA sequence: TGTGCCAGCAGTATTCATCGGGGAGACGAGTCACCCCTCCACTTT.

The chain is built from TRBV24-1 and TRBJ2-5; D call uncertain. V was pared by 3 bases and J by 4 bases, with 11 bases between. Per the germline V gene, CDR1 is KGHDR and CDR2 is SFDVKD. The CDR3 spans 14 residues. CDR3 DNA: TGTGCCACCAGTGATACTCGCTGGGGAGAGACCCAGTACTTC. It translates to CATSDTRWGETQYF.

The J gene is TRBJ1-5, the V gene TRBV10-2; 7 bases are a match to TRBD1. The CDR3 contains 16 residues. Trimming at V came to 3 bases and at J to 4 bases, leaving 9 bases not matched to a gene. The germline gives CDR1 WSHSY, CDR2 SAAADI. The CDR3 is CASSDWAGTDNQPQHF. DNA of the CDR3: TGCGCCAGCAGTGATTGGGCAGGGACAGATAATCAGCCCCAGCATTTT.

The rearrangement links TRBV5-1 to TRBJ2-7; 7 bases agree with TRBD1. The germline V gene encodes CDR1 SGHRS and CDR2 YFSETQ. The CDR3 loop spans 15 amino acids. V shed 2 bases and J 4 bases; nucleotides not matched to a gene: 9. The CDR3 is CASSFLTGDNYEQYF. Written as DNA, the CDR3 is TGCGCCAGCAGCTTTCTCACAGGGGATAATTACGAGCAGTACTTC.

The chain links TRBV7-8 to TRBJ2-1; either TRBD1 or TRBD2 may supply D (5 bases each). The germline V and J ends were trimmed by 5 bases and 3 bases, with 11 bases remaining between them. CDR1 and CDR2 (germline): SGHVS, FQNEAQ. This CDR3 has 14 amino acids. The DNA for the CDR3 is TGTGCCAGCAGCCGGGGACCCAACTACAATGAGCAGTTCTTC. Translating it yields CASSRGPNYNEQFF.

The CDR3 is CASSEHSGSRGEQFF. In nucleotides, the CDR3 is TGTGCCAGCAGTGAACATAGCGGCTCGCGAGGGGAGCAGTTCTTC. V usage is TRBV2 and J usage is TRBJ2-1; TRBD2 might be the D (6 bases). The CDR3 loop spans 15 amino acids. Germline assignment: CDR1 SNHLY and CDR2 FYNNEI. V was trimmed by 2 bases and J by 10 bases, leaving 18 bases between them.

The chain uses TRBV7-9 and TRBJ2-1, with 11 bases aligning to TRBD2. The V segment lost 11 bases and the J segment 10 bases; nucleotides outside the gene matches: 10. CDR3 length: 13 residues. Germline CDR1 reads SEHNR; CDR2 reads FQNEAQ (reference sequence). The CDR3: CAVVTSGGREQFF. In DNA form, the CDR3 reads TGTGCCGTCGTAACTAGCGGGGGCAGGGAGCAGTTCTTC.

CDR3 region: CASSVEGYTEAFF. CDR3 DNA: TGTGCCAGCAGCGTAGAGGGGTACACTGAAGCTTTCTTT. The rearrangement uses TRBV9 and TRBJ1-1, with D possibly being TRBD1 (5 bases). Germline loops: CDR1 SGDLS, CDR2 YYNGEE. The ends were cut back, 0 bases at V and 3 bases at J, with 6 bases in the middle. The CDR3 covers 13 residues. The variable domain in full, completed from reference TRBV9 and TRBJ1-1, reads DSGVTQTPKHLITATGQRVTLRCSPRSGDLSVYWYQQSLDQGLQFLIQYYNGEERAKGNILERFSAQQFPDLHSELNLSSLELGDSALYFCASSVEGYTEAFFGQGTRLTVV.